These T cell receptor beta chains were read from a single sample in a study of blood T cell repertoires in COVID-19. Measured with immunoSEQ multiplex PCR; TCRdb has only the in-frame clones, and not every one. Of fewer than 250,000 clones listed, under 85% are singletons. The sequencing input was PBMCs or T cells enriched from blood (not recorded which). Source of these receptors: a man aged 55 to 70 who had recovered from COVID-19. Each CDR3 is given with its conserved first and last residue. A D gene is named only where the DNA matches it firmly. Only part of the rows carry a size: once, few, many, or a class if the clone is expanded.

TRBJ2-3,.,TRBV11-2,.,CASSFIRSAQYF,TGTGCCAGCAGCTTCATCCGCAGTGCGCAGTATTTT
TRBJ2-3,.,TRBV6-5,TRBD1,CASSYRQGAGTDTQYF,TGTGCCAGCAGTTACCGACAGGGGGCGGGCACAGATACGCAGTATTTT
TRBJ2-1,.,TRBV2,.,CASKLNEQFF,TGTGCCAGCAAACTTAATGAGCAGTTCTTC
TRBJ2-1,few,TRBV5-1,TRBD2,CASSLTSGGASEQFF,TGCGCCAGCAGCTTGACTAGCGGGGGGGCATCTGAGCAGTTCTTC
TRBJ1-2,few,TRBV7-9,TRBD1,CASSEGGGLYGYTF,TGTGCCAGCAGCGAAGGGGGCGGACTATATGGCTACACCTTC
TRBJ2-7,.,TRBV4-1,.,CASSQDLRVRYEQYF,TGCGCCAGCAGCCAAGATCTCAGGGTACGGTACGAGCAGTACTTC
TRBJ1-3,.,TRBV30,.,CAWSVTAPAGDTIYF,TGTGCCTGGAGTGTAACGGCCCCGGCGGGGGACACCATATATTTT
TRBJ1-1,.,TRBV7-2,.,CASSETAGMNTEAFF,TGTGCCAGCAGCGAGACGGCAGGGATGAACACTGAAGCTTTCTTT
TRBJ2-1,.,TRBV2,TRBD2,CASSEAGSGGAPEQFF,TGTGCCAGCAGTGAAGCGGGTAGCGGGGGGGCCCCTGAGCAGTTCTTC
TRBJ1-1,.,TRBV24-1,TRBD1,CATSGGQGAKAFF,TGTGCCACCAGTGGGGGACAGGGGGCAAAAGCTTTCTTT
TRBJ1-6,.,TRBV6-2/TRBV6-3,.,CASSSFGDSPLHF,TGTGCCAGCAGTTCCTTCGGGGATTCACCCCTCCACTTT
TRBJ2-7,once,TRBV20-1,.,CSASWTVSSYEQYF,TGCAGTGCTAGTTGGACAGTCAGCTCCTACGAGCAGTACTTC
TRBJ2-3,few,TRBV7-6,TRBD2,CASSLELAGAQDTQYF,TGTGCCAGCAGCTTAGAACTAGCGGGGGCCCAGGATACGCAGTATTTT
TRBJ2-5,.,TRBV30,.,CAWSVLLGGLQETQYF,TGTGCCTGGAGTGTACTCTTAGGGGGTCTCCAAGAGACCCAGTACTTC
TRBJ1-1,.,TRBV3-1/TRBV3-2,.,CASSALPGSGTEAFF,TGTGCCAGCAGCGCCCTCCCGGGGAGCGGCACTGAAGCTTTCTTT
TRBJ2-1,.,TRBV19,.,CASSIDGVPYNEQFF,TGTGCCAGTAGTATAGACGGGGTACCCTACAATGAGCAGTTCTTC
TRBJ1-2,.,TRBV7-8,TRBD1,CASSLNRGNYGYTF,TGTGCCAGCAGCTTAAACAGGGGGAACTATGGCTACACCTTC
TRBJ2-2,.,TRBV6-5,.,CASRQVSGELFF,TGTGCCAGCAGACAAGTGTCCGGGGAGCTGTTTTTT
TRBJ1-1,.,TRBV30,TRBD1,CAWSHRGNTEAFF,TGTGCCTGGAGTCACAGGGGGAACACTGAAGCTTTCTTT
TRBJ1-5,many,TRBV19,.,CASSGQISNQPQHF,TGTGCCAGTAGTGGACAGATTAGCAATCAGCCCCAGCATTTT
TRBJ1-1,.,TRBV7-2,TRBD1,CASSLDRGSTEAFF,TGTGCCAGCAGCTTAGACAGGGGATCCACTGAAGCTTTCTTT
TRBJ2-1,many,TRBV6-1,.,CASSEMSEYNEQFF,TGTGCCAGCAGTGAAATGAGCGAGTACAATGAGCAGTTCTTC
TRBJ2-3,.,TRBV11-2,TRBD1,CASSGQGPDTQYF,TGTGCCAGCAGCGGACAGGGGCCAGATACGCAGTATTTT
TRBJ2-2,few,TRBV7-7,TRBD2,CASSRTSGGPSNTGELFF,TGTGCTAGCAGCCGGACTAGCGGGGGCCCCTCGAACACCGGGGAGCTGTTTTTT